The 28 T cell receptor beta chains below were found in one sample sequenced in a study of memory CD4+ T cells and cytomegalovirus serostatus. Single viable CD3+CD4+CD8-CD45RO+ cells were sorted as the memory CD4+ T cells. Libraries were prepared by immunoSEQ multiplex PCR; TCRdb keeps only in-frame clonotypes and omits some of them. Counted here are 50,000 to 60,000 clones, about 83% occurring once; the ten biggest clones make up 2%. Material for sequencing was memory CD4+ T cells from blood. All receptors come from an adult in good health and CMV-seropositive.

V usage is TRBV5-5 and J usage is TRBJ2-3, with 7 bases that match TRBD2. V dropped 4 bases and J dropped 2; count of bases not matched to a gene: 13. CDR1 is SGHKS, CDR2 YYEKEE, per germline (reference sequence). CDR3 length: 17 amino acids. The CDR3 nucleotides are TGTGCCAGCAGCCACACGGTCTGGCGGGGGTTCACAGATACGCAGTATTTT. It encodes CASSHTVWRGFTDTQYF.

The V gene is TRBV5-3, the J gene TRBJ2-3; 12 positions match TRBD1. TRBV5-3 qualifies as an ORF whose function is uncertain. With 2 bases clipped from V and 7 bases from J, the junction kept 14 bases outside the gene matches. The CDR3 consists of 18 residues. The CDR3 DNA reads as TGTGCCAGAAGCTTTTCCAACGGGACAGGGGGCGCGAGAAATACGCAGTATTTT. It yields the protein CARSFSNGTGGARNTQYF.

This chain connects TRBV4-3 to TRBJ1-5; D unresolved. This CDR3 region has 13 residues. V lost 0 bases and J lost 4, with 4 bases in between. Per the germline V gene, CDR1 is LGHNA and CDR2 is YSLEER. The chain's CDR3 is CASSQERNQPQHF. The CDR3 nucleotides read TGCGCCAGCAGCCAAGAACGGAATCAGCCCCAGCATTTT.

The chain carries TRBV4-3 and TRBJ1-1; D call uncertain. V shed 3 bases and J shed 1 base, with 6 bases lying between them. Germline V lookup: CDR1 LGHNA, CDR2 YSLEER. The CDR3 is made up of 13 amino acids. CDR3 nucleotide sequence: TGCGCCAGCAGCCAGGCTAGGAACACTGAAGCTTTCTTT. Translation gives CASSQARNTEAFF.

J is TRBJ2-1 and V is TRBV7-7; perhaps TRBD2 as D (5 bases). Looked up from germline, CDR1 is SSHAT and CDR2 is FNYEAQ (reference sequence). The CDR3 is made up of 13 amino acids. Between the trimmed V and J ends, which lost 5 bases and 5 bases, there was a span of 10 bases. For the CDR3, the DNA is TGTGCCAGCAGCCCCAGCGGCCACAATGAGCAGTTCTTC. This sequence encodes CASSPSGHNEQFF.

The CDR3 nucleotides read TGTGCCATCAGTCCTGGAAACACCATATATTTT. Translating gives CAISPGNTIYF. The chain is built from TRBV10-3 and TRBJ1-3, with D uncertain. V was clipped by 5 bases and J by 2 bases, with 1 base between them. The germline CDR1 and CDR2 sequences are ENHRY and SYGVKD. CDR3 length: 11 residues.

The chain combines TRBV5-1 with TRBJ2-1, with 7 bases fitting TRBD2. CDR1 is SGHRS and CDR2 is YFSETQ in the germline V gene. The CDR3 contains 14 residues. The trim removed 4 bases at V and 1 base at J, leaving 2 bases unmatched. Written as DNA, the CDR3 is TGCGCCAGCAGCCATAGCGGGTCCTACAATGAGCAGTTCTTC. Translating gives CASSHSGSYNEQFF. The whole variable domain, filled in from reference TRBV5-1 and TRBJ2-1, reads KAGVTQTPRYLIKTRGQQVTLSCSPISGHRSVSWYQQTPGQGLQFLFEYFSETQRNKGNFPGRFSGRQFSNSRSEMNVSTLELGDSALYLCASSHSGSYNEQFFGPGTRLTVL.

This clone has just a few counts. The chain uses TRBV4-2 and TRBJ1-2, with a weak D call TRBD1 (5 bases). Germline values: CDR1 LGHNA, CDR2 YNFKEQ. V lost 1 base and J lost 0, with 12 bases in between. This CDR3 is 16 amino acids long. For the CDR3, the DNA is TGTGCCAGCAGCCAAGTTGGGGCAGGGCCTAACTATGGCTACACCTTC. It translates to CASSQVGAGPNYGYTF.

The gene calls are TRBV7-9 and TRBJ2-7, with D perhaps matching TRBD1 or TRBD2 (5 bases each). In germline, CDR1 is SEHNR, CDR2 FQNEAQ (reference sequence). V shed 5 bases and J shed 5 bases, with 25 bases lying between them. The CDR3 covers 17 residues. The CDR3 nucleotides are TGTGCCAGCAGCGAGACCAACCCTGGCAGGGCGGGCAACGAGCAGTACTTC. It encodes CASSETNPGRAGNEQYF.

This sequence joins TRBV4-3 and TRBJ1-2; D unclear. The germline V and J ends were trimmed by 0 bases and 6 bases, with 14 bases remaining between them. This CDR3 is built from 15 residues. Germline V CDR1 and CDR2: LGHNA, YSLEER. This CDR3 reads CASSQEPRQYNGYTF. CDR3 nucleotides: TGCGCCAGCAGCCAAGAGCCCCGCCAATACAATGGCTACACCTTC.

The CDR3 is CASSDSGDWEQYF. CDR3 coding DNA: TGTGCCAGCAGTGACTCGGGGGACTGGGAGCAGTACTTC. The chain carries TRBV2 and TRBJ2-7, with D maybe TRBD2 (6 bases). CDR1 SNHLY and CDR2 FYNNEI come from the germline V gene. Trimming removed 3 bases at V and 7 bases at J, with 13 bases between. The CDR3 has 13 amino acids.

This sequence joins TRBV5-1 and TRBJ1-2, with TRBD1 matching over 9 bases. The germline CDR1 and CDR2 sequences are SGHRS and YFSETQ. The CDR3 runs to 14 residues. V lost 2 bases to trimming and J lost 8 bases; unmatched junction nucleotides: 7. The CDR3 loop reads CASSFDTGGAGYTF. CDR3 sequence (DNA): TGCGCCAGCAGCTTTGATACAGGGGGCGCAGGCTACACCTTC.

The chain uses TRBV7-9 and TRBJ2-5; 7 bases align to TRBD1. CDR3 length equals 14 residues. Germline V gene lookup returns CDR1 SEHNR and CDR2 FQNEAQ (reference sequence). Trimming took 6 bases from V and 4 from J; bases not matched to a gene: 8. This CDR3 is CASSYPTGSETQYF. The CDR3 coding sequence is TGTGCCAGCAGTTATCCGACAGGGTCAGAGACCCAGTACTTC.

V usage is TRBV6-1 and J usage is TRBJ2-7, with unresolved D. The length of the CDR3 is 13 residues. Germline V CDR1 and CDR2: MNHNS, SASEGT. Trimming removed 5 bases from V and 4 bases from J, with 12 bases in between. CDR3 nucleotides: TGTGCCAGCAGTAACGATGTAAGTTACGAGCAGTACTTC. Translation gives CASSNDVSYEQYF.

In its sample, this clone was seen once. The chain is built from TRBV19 and TRBJ2-3; D is uncertain. The CDR3 is 14 amino acids. Germline V lookup: CDR1 LNHDA, CDR2 SQIVND (reference sequence). The germline V and J ends were trimmed by 0 bases and 4 bases, with 8 bases remaining between them. DNA of the CDR3: TGTGCCAGTAGTATAGACTGGATAGCAGATACGCAGTATTTT. Amino acid sequence: CASSIDWIADTQYF. The full variable domain, rest sourced from reference TRBV19 and TRBJ2-3, is DGGITQSPKYLFRKEGQNVTLSCEQNLNHDAMYWYRQDPGQGLRLIYYSQIVNDFQKGDIAEGYSVSREKKESFPLTVTSAQKNPTAFYLCASSIDWIADTQYFGPGTRLTVL.

The rearrangement links TRBV15 to TRBJ1-4; no clear D gene. V lost 1 base and J lost 4, with 10 bases in between. CDR1 and CDR2 (germline): LNHNV, YYDKDF (reference sequence). There are 15 residues in the CDR3. The DNA for the CDR3 is TGTGCCACCAGCAGAGCTGGACGGAGTAATGAAAAACTGTTTTTT. Translation gives CATSRAGRSNEKLFF.

V and J are TRBV29-1 and TRBJ2-3; D is perhaps TRBD1 or TRBD2 (6 bases each). CDR1 and CDR2 from the germline V gene are SQVTM and ANQGSEA. This CDR3 has 14 residues. Trimming shortened V by 5 bases and J by 1 base, and 13 bases separated the two germline ends. CDR3 in DNA: TGCAGCGTTAAGGGGGGCCAGGGCACAGATACGCAGTATTTT. This translates into CSVKGGQGTDTQYF.

The chain links TRBV7-3 to TRBJ2-2; D uncertain. Germline V gene data show CDR1 as SGHTA and CDR2 as FQGTGA. V was pared by 1 base and J by 4 bases, with 16 bases between. CDR3 size: 17 residues. In nucleotides, the CDR3 is TGTGCCAGCAGCTTAATCCCAAGGGTAGGGCGCACCGGGGAGCTGTTTTTT. Protein product: CASSLIPRVGRTGELFF.

The chain is built from TRBV5-4 and TRBJ2-5, with unresolved D. The V gene lost 1 base and the J gene lost 1 base, with 8 bases spanning the gap. The germline V gene has CDR1 SGHNT and CDR2 YYREEE (reference sequence). The CDR3 extends over 14 amino acids. The CDR3 DNA reads as TGTGCCAGCAGCTTGCTAGGTCTCCAAGAGACCCAGTACTTC. This codes for CASSLLGLQETQYF.

The CDR3 sequence is CAISEGLTASDEQFF. The CDR3 bases are TGTGCCATCAGTGAGGGACTAACCGCCAGCGATGAGCAGTTCTTC. The chain is built from TRBV10-3 and TRBJ2-1; weak D call: TRBD2 (6 bases). The germline gives CDR1 ENHRY, CDR2 SYGVKD. Trimming left V 2 bases short and J 8 bases short, with 16 bases between. CDR3 size: 15 residues.

The chain is built from TRBV6-6 and TRBJ2-7; no clear D. Between the trimmed V and J ends, which lost 3 bases and 5 bases, there was a span of 17 bases. Germline V lookup: CDR1 MNHNY, CDR2 SVGAGI (reference sequence). This CDR3 has 15 residues. The CDR3 sequence is CASSYQVGFTNEQYF. The CDR3 nucleotides read TGTGCCAGCAGTTATCAAGTCGGGTTCACTAACGAGCAGTACTTC.

This chain connects TRBV5-1 to TRBJ2-1; D is uncertain. The V and J ends lost 2 bases and 0 bases respectively, with 9 bases between them. Germline loops: CDR1 SGHRS, CDR2 YFSETQ. The CDR3 runs 15 residues. The CDR3 loop reads CASSFRTNSYNEQFF. The CDR3 DNA reads TGCGCCAGCAGCTTCCGGACGAACTCCTACAATGAGCAGTTCTTC. The entire variable domain, with the rest obtained from reference TRBV5-1 and TRBJ2-1, is as follows: KAGVTQTPRYLIKTRGQQVTLSCSPISGHRSVSWYQQTPGQGLQFLFEYFSETQRNKGNFPGRFSGRQFSNSRSEMNVSTLELGDSALYLCASSFRTNSYNEQFFGPGTRLTVL.

This chain uses TRBV7-8 with TRBJ1-4, with a weak D call TRBD1 (5 bases). CDR3 length: 16 amino acids. Germline V gene sequence: CDR1 SGHVS, CDR2 FQNEAQ. The V end lost 5 bases, the J end lost 7 bases, and 20 bases lay between the germline ends. This CDR3 reads CASSLDGGGTFEKLFF. Here the CDR3 DNA reads TGTGCCAGCAGCCTAGATGGGGGAGGGACCTTTGAAAAACTGTTTTTT. The full variable domain, completed using reference TRBV7-8 and TRBJ1-4, is GAGVSQSPRYKVAKRGQDVALRCDPISGHVSLFWYQQALGQGPEFLTYFQNEAQLDKSGLPSDRFFAERPEGSVSTLKIQRTQQEDSAVYLCASSLDGGGTFEKLFFGSGTQLSVL.

Remarks on this clone: Sequence at one end of the junction differs from germline and may be a read error. The genes are TRBV19 and TRBJ2-5; D remains unclear. From germline, CDR1 is LNHDA and CDR2 SQIVND (reference sequence). This CDR3 contains 14 residues. The CDR3 here is CANSNLGQLETQYF. CDR3 DNA: TGTGCCAATAGTAATCTTGGGCAGCTAGAGACCCAGTACTTC.

This chain joins TRBV11-2 and TRBJ2-7; TRBD1 agrees at 8 bases. The CDR3 spans 14 residues. CDR1 and CDR2 (germline): SGHAT, FQNNGV. After removal of 4 bases from V and 12 bases from J, the junction contained 14 bases not matched to a gene. CDR3 DNA: TGTGCCAGCAGCTCATCCAGGGGGCAGGCTAGGCGGTACTTC. Amino acids: CASSSSRGQARRYF. The whole variable domain, remainder taken from reference TRBV11-2 and TRBJ2-7, is EAGVAQSPRYKIIEKRQSVAFWCNPISGHATLYWYQQILGQGPKLLIQFQNNGVVDDSQLPKDRFSAERLKGVDSTLKIQPAKLEDSAVYLCASSSSRGQARRYFGPGTRLTVT.

This clone appeared a single time. The gene calls are TRBV5-4 and TRBJ1-2; possible D gene TRBD1, 5 bases. There are 14 residues in the CDR3. Germline CDR1 reads SGHNT; CDR2 reads YYREEE (reference sequence). V dropped 3 bases and J dropped 1 base, with 10 bases sitting between them. Written as DNA, the CDR3 is TGTGCCAGCAGCTCCGGGGGATATAACTATGGCTACACCTTC. Its protein is CASSSGGYNYGYTF. Using reference TRBV5-4 and TRBJ1-2 for the parts outside the CDR3, the full variable domain is ETGVTQSPTHLIKTRGQQVTLRCSSQSGHNTVSWYQQALGQGPQFIFQYYREEENGRGNFPPRFSGLQFPNYSSELNVNALELDDSALYLCASSSGGYNYGYTFGSGTRLTVV.

V usage is TRBV7-2 and J usage is TRBJ1-5; possible D gene TRBD1, 6 bases. Per germline, CDR1 SGHTA and CDR2 FQGNSA. This CDR3 spans 16 amino acids. V lost 5 bases, J lost 4 bases, and 18 bases lay in between. The CDR3 sequence is CASSRGGSRGNQPQHF. The CDR3 DNA reads as TGTGCCAGCAGCCGCGGCGGCTCAAGGGGGAATCAGCCCCAGCATTTT. The whole variable domain, remainder taken from reference TRBV7-2 and TRBJ1-5, is GAGVSQSPSNKVTEKGKDVELRCDPISGHTALYWYRQSLGQGLEFLIYFQGNSAPDKSGLPSDRFSAERTGGSVSTLTIQRTQQEDSAVYLCASSRGGSRGNQPQHFGDGTRLSIL.

The V and J genes are TRBV18 and TRBJ1-2, with 7 bases aligning to TRBD1. Germline V CDR1 and CDR2: KGHSH, LQKENI. The length of the CDR3 is 16 residues. Trimming removed 5 bases from V and 0 bases from J; junction bases left unmatched: 9. The CDR3 DNA reads TGTGCCAGCTCATCCAGGGGGGTTTCCCCTAACTATGGCTACACCTTC. Residues: CASSSRGVSPNYGYTF.